Shown below are 18 T cell receptor beta chains from a single sample sequenced in a study of Graves' ophthalmopathy and Graves' hyperthyroidism. Amplified material comprised TCR beta CDR3 regions derived from RNA transcripts. RT-PCR with HTBI primers came first, then second-round multiplex PCR. TCRdb processed the multiplex PCR reads anew with MiXCR; each CDR3 protein has one entry. The table lists around 1,000,000 distinct CDR3 sequences, approximately 35% of them singletons. The sample taken for sequencing was peripheral blood or thyroid tissue (not recorded which). The receptors originated from an adult man with Graves' hyperthyroidism.

This clonotype was counted ten times or more. V and J are TRBV29-1 and TRBJ2-2; D not certain. Germline V gives CDR1 SQVTM, CDR2 ANQGSEA. V gave up 2 bases and J gave up 5 bases, with 9 bases separating them. This CDR3 is 13 amino acids long. DNA of the CDR3: TGCAGCGTTGAACAGATAACAACCGGGGAGCTGTTTTTT. As protein: CSVEQITTGELFF.

The sample holds many counts of this clonotype. The chain employs TRBV7-2 and TRBJ2-7; D may be TRBD1 (5 bases). The CDR3 runs 15 residues. CDR1 and CDR2 (germline): SGHTA, FQGNSA. The V and J ends lost 6 bases and 6 bases respectively, with 21 bases between them. CDR3 region: CASSLLRQGTGEQYF. Here the CDR3 DNA reads TGTGCCAGCAGTCTCCTGAGGCAGGGAACTGGCGAGCAGTACTTC.

V usage is TRBV29-1 and J usage is TRBJ2-3; 8 nucleotides match TRBD1. Germline CDR1 reads SQVTM; CDR2 reads ANQGSEA. J gave up 6 bases and V 2 bases, and 10 bases lay outside the gene matches. This CDR3 has 15 amino acids. The CDR3 here is CSVELDRGTLDTQYF. The CDR3 DNA reads TGCAGCGTTGAACTTGACAGGGGAACATTGGATACGCAGTATTTT.

The chain carries TRBV25-1 and TRBJ1-4; D perhaps matches TRBD1 (5 bases). The V end lost 8 bases, the J end lost 0 bases, and 13 bases lay between the germline ends. Looked up from germline, CDR1 is MGHDK and CDR2 is SYGVNS. The CDR3 runs 15 residues. For the CDR3, the DNA is TGTGCCAGCCGGACGGCGACAGCAACTAATGAAAAACTGTTTTTT. Its translation: CASRTATATNEKLFF. Filled out from reference TRBV25-1 and TRBJ1-4, the complete variable domain reads EADIYQTPRYLVIGTGKKITLECSQTMGHDKMYWYQQDPGMELHLIHYSYGVNSTEKGDLSSESTVSRIRTEHFPLTLESARPSHTSQYLCASRTATATNEKLFFGSGTQLSVL.

The chain employs TRBV4-3 and TRBJ1-1; D may be TRBD1 (5 bases). The CDR3 is made up of 17 amino acids. Trimming removed 0 bases at V and 0 bases at J, with 14 bases between. Germline V gene data show CDR1 as LGHNA and CDR2 as YSLEER. DNA for the CDR3: TGCGCCAGCAGCCAAGATAGTCGGGGCAGGGTGAACACTGAAGCTTTCTTT. Encoded protein: CASSQDSRGRVNTEAFF.

There are a few counts of this clonotype. V gene TRBV30 combines with J gene TRBJ1-1, with 7 nucleotides matching TRBD1. J was trimmed by 5 bases and V by 8 bases; bases with no gene match: 8. This CDR3 is built from 12 residues. Per the germline V gene, CDR1 is GTSNPN and CDR2 is SVGIG (reference sequence). The CDR3 loop reads CAVQGMSTEAFF. DNA for the CDR3: TGTGCCGTACAGGGGATGTCGACTGAAGCTTTCTTT.

The genes are TRBV27 and TRBJ1-6; tentatively, D is TRBD1 (5 bases). CDR3 size: 13 residues. Trimming took off 2 bases at V and 10 bases at J, with 9 bases between the two ends. Germline-derived CDR1 and CDR2 are MNHEY and SMNVEV (reference sequence). The CDR3 here is CASSLQRDSPLHF. The CDR3 DNA is TGTGCCAGCAGTTTACAGAGGGACTCACCCCTCCACTTT.

This clonotype has a count of ten or more. The V and J genes are TRBV2 and TRBJ2-2; 9 nucleotides line up with TRBD1. Losses at the gene ends were 7 bases for V and 5 bases for J; bases not matched to a gene: 8. In germline, CDR1 is SNHLY, CDR2 FYNNEI. The CDR3 sequence is 15 residues long. In DNA, the CDR3 is TGTGCCAGCATACCCGGGACAGGGTTTACCGGGGAGCTGTTTTTT. Protein sequence: CASIPGTGFTGELFF.

The chain combines TRBV15 with TRBJ2-7; 8 positions match TRBD1. CDR3 length: 14 residues. The V and J ends lost 3 bases and 3 bases, in that order; junction bases with no gene match: 4. Germline V gives CDR1 LNHNV, CDR2 YYDKDF (reference sequence). This CDR3 is CATSSEGQDYEQYF. DNA for the CDR3: TGTGCCACCAGCAGCGAGGGACAGGACTACGAGCAGTACTTC. The variable domain in full, completed from reference TRBV15 and TRBJ2-7, reads DAMVIQNPRYQVTQFGKPVTLSCSQTLNHNVMYWYQQKSSQAPKLLFHYYDKDFNNEADTPDNFQSRRPNTSFCFLDIRSPGLGDTAMYLCATSSEGQDYEQYFGPGTRLTVT.

A remark on this clonotype: One base away lies a much larger clone, so this may be a sequencing read error. The chain combines TRBV10-3 with TRBJ1-6; a possible D gene is TRBD1 (5 bases). The CDR3 has 13 residues. CDR1 and CDR2 (germline): ENHRY, SYGVKD. The V and J ends lost 11 bases and 10 bases respectively, with 18 bases between them. CDR3 sequence reads: CAGTPPGGSPLHF. The DNA of the CDR3 is TGTGCCGGCACCCCGCCCGGGGGATCACCCCTCCACTTT.

This chain uses TRBV7-9 with TRBJ2-7; possible D gene TRBD1, 5 bases. Germline assignment: CDR1 SEHNR and CDR2 FQNEAQ (reference sequence). V was pared by 6 bases and J by 2 bases, with 11 bases between. The CDR3 spans 13 residues. CDR3 sequence reads: CASSPDSPYEQYF. The CDR3 nucleotides are TGTGCCAGCAGTCCTGACAGCCCCTACGAGCAGTACTTC. Full variable domain (remainder filled in from reference TRBV7-9 and TRBJ2-7): DTGVSQNPRHKITKRGQNVTFRCDPISEHNRLYWYRQTLGQGPEFLTYFQNEAQLEKSRLLSDRFSAERPKGSFSTLEIQRTEQGDSAMYLCASSPDSPYEQYFGPGTRLTVT.

The gene calls are TRBV24-1 and TRBJ1-2, with 7 positions matching TRBD1. CDR3 length: 15 residues. Germline V lookup: CDR1 KGHDR, CDR2 SFDVKD. V lost 7 bases to trimming and J lost 3 bases; unmatched junction nucleotides: 10. The CDR3 here is CATSGEEQGHYGYTF. CDR3 sequence (DNA): TGTGCCACCAGCGGAGAAGAACAGGGGCACTATGGCTACACCTTC.

Of note for this clonotype: A much larger clone lies one base from this, so it may be a read error. The chain is built from TRBV20-1 and TRBJ2-5, with D perhaps matching TRBD2 (5 bases). The CDR3 extends over 12 amino acids. From germline, CDR1 is DFQATT and CDR2 SNEGSKA (reference sequence). The DNA for the CDR3 is TGCAGTGCCAGAGGAGGCGCGGAGACCCAGTACTTC. Protein sequence: CSARGGAETQYF.

In this sample, this clonotype turned up many times. This sequence joins TRBV6-5 and TRBJ1-6, with D possibly matching TRBD1 (6 bases). The V and J ends lost 6 bases and 8 bases respectively, with 14 bases between them. The CDR3 has 14 amino acids. The germline gives CDR1 MNHEY, CDR2 SVGAGI. In DNA, the CDR3 is TGTGCCAGCAGAGATCGGACAGCAGATTCACCCCTCCACTTT. Amino acids: CASRDRTADSPLHF.

The genes are TRBV29-1 and TRBJ1-2; D is unclear. The CDR3 length is 8 residues. Germline V lookup: CDR1 SQVTM, CDR2 ANQGSEA. V gave up 4 bases and J gave up 8 bases, with 2 bases separating them. CDR3: CSVGGYTF. DNA for the CDR3: TGCAGCGTTGGGGGCTACACCTTC.

The gene calls are TRBV9 and TRBJ2-1, with D perhaps being TRBD1 or TRBD2 (6 bases each). V dropped 4 bases and J dropped 2 bases, with 16 bases sitting between them. The germline CDR1 and CDR2 sequences are SGDLS and YYNGEE. The CDR3 runs to 16 residues. The CDR3 nucleotides read TGTGCCAGCAGCTTCCCGAGGAGGGGGGCCTACAATGAGCAGTTCTTC. This codes for CASSFPRRGAYNEQFF. The full variable domain, in which reference TRBV9 and TRBJ2-1 provide the parts outside the CDR3, is DSGVTQTPKHLITATGQRVTLRCSPRSGDLSVYWYQQSLDQGLQFLIQYYNGEERAKGNILERFSAQQFPDLHSELNLSSLELGDSALYFCASSFPRRGAYNEQFFGPGTRLTVL.

For this clonotype: A much larger clone sits a single nucleotide away, making a read error possible. The final CDR3 position lacks the conserved phenylalanine or tryptophan, pointing to a likely read error. J is TRBJ1-1 and V is TRBV9; weak D call: TRBD1 (5 bases). V lost 4 bases and J lost 3, with 13 bases in between. The CDR3 is made up of 14 amino acids. Germline V lookup: CDR1 SGDLS, CDR2 YYNGEE. CDR3 amino acids: CASSPLEGDTEAFL. Written as DNA, the CDR3 is TGTGCCAGCAGCCCACTAGAAGGGGACACTGAAGCTTTCCTT.

This clonotype was seen repeatedly, ten times or more. This sequence joins TRBV5-1 and TRBJ2-6, with 8 bases fitting TRBD1. This CDR3 has 16 residues. With V trimmed by 5 bases and J by 2 bases, 6 bases remained unmatched. CDR1 and CDR2 (germline): SGHRS, YFSETQ. The CDR3 DNA reads TGCGCCAGCAGGACAGGGGATTTGACTGGGGCCAACGTCCTGACTTTC. Amino acids: CASRTGDLTGANVLTF. Using reference TRBV5-1 and TRBJ2-6 for the parts outside the CDR3, the full variable domain is KAGVTQTPRYLIKTRGQQVTLSCSPISGHRSVSWYQQTPGQGLQFLFEYFSETQRNKGNFPGRFSGRQFSNSRSEMNVSTLELGDSALYLCASRTGDLTGANVLTFGAGSRLTVL.